A single sample gave rise to the 30 T cell receptor beta chains below, sequenced in a study of Graves' ophthalmopathy and Graves' hyperthyroidism. TCR beta CDR3 regions were amplified from RNA transcripts. HTBI primers were employed in first-round RT-PCR, then a second-round multiplex PCR followed. TCRdb used MiXCR to reprocess the multiplex PCR reads, holding one entry per CDR3 protein. The data show about 740,000 distinct CDR3 sequences, 40% seen once. The specimen sequenced was peripheral blood. The receptors were sampled from an adult man with Graves' ophthalmopathy.

The chain combines TRBV19 with TRBJ2-7, with 8 bases fitting TRBD1. Germline V lookup: CDR1 LNHDA, CDR2 SQIVND (reference sequence). V lost 8 bases, J lost 3 bases, and 6 bases stayed unmatched. The length of the CDR3 is 13 residues. The CDR3 region is CASFGQGYYEQYF. CDR3 DNA: TGTGCCAGTTTTGGACAGGGATACTACGAGCAGTACTTC.

This clonotype has only a few counts. CDR3 in amino acids: CATSRGTALNYGYTF. The CDR3 DNA follows: TGTGCCACCAGCAGAGGGACAGCTCTTAACTATGGCTACACCTTC. V gene TRBV15 combines with J gene TRBJ1-2, with D possibly matching TRBD1 (6 bases). The germline V gene has CDR1 LNHNV and CDR2 YYDKDF (reference sequence). The CDR3 covers 15 residues. The V and J ends lost 1 base and 1 base respectively, with 10 bases between them.

This clonotype was picked up one time. The CDR3: CASSFSLRGEQYF. The CDR3 bases are TGTGCCAGCAGCTTTTCCCTTCGGGGCGAGCAGTACTTC. The V gene is TRBV7-2, the J gene TRBJ2-7, with D perhaps TRBD2 (5 bases). The V and J ends lost 3 bases and 6 bases respectively, with 12 bases between them. Germline CDR1 reads SGHTA; CDR2 reads FQGNSA. The CDR3 extends over 13 amino acids.

This clonotype was recorded many times. The gene calls are TRBV15 and TRBJ1-4; TRBD1 agrees at 8 bases. Germline V CDR1 and CDR2: LNHNV, YYDKDF (reference sequence). The CDR3 spans 15 residues. After removal of 1 base from V and 7 bases from J, the junction contained 5 bases not matched to a gene. The chain's CDR3 is CATSRARTGFEKLFF. Here the CDR3 DNA reads TGTGCCACCAGCAGAGCGCGGACAGGGTTTGAAAAACTGTTTTTT. Based on the CDR3 plus reference TRBV15 and TRBJ1-4, the full variable domain is DAMVIQNPRYQVTQFGKPVTLSCSQTLNHNVMYWYQQKSSQAPKLLFHYYDKDFNNEADTPDNFQSRRPNTSFCFLDIRSPGLGDTAMYLCATSRARTGFEKLFFGSGTQLSVL.

This clonotype was seen a handful of times. The rearrangement uses TRBV6-1 and TRBJ1-5, with 7 bases fitting TRBD1. CDR1 and CDR2 from the germline V gene are MNHNS and SASEGT. J lost 5 bases, V lost 5 bases, and 12 bases had no gene match. CDR3 length equals 16 residues. CDR3 sequence: CASSKHDRDPYQPQHF. In DNA form, the CDR3 reads TGTGCCAGCAGTAAACACGACAGGGATCCCTATCAGCCCCAGCATTTT.

The genes are TRBV29-1 and TRBJ2-7; a weak D match, TRBD2 (5 bases). CDR1 is SQVTM, CDR2 ANQGSEA, per germline. The length of the CDR3 is 14 residues. Trimming removed 1 base at V and 3 bases at J, with 13 bases between. The CDR3 DNA reads as TGCAGCGTTGAAGGGGGAGCCTATGGCTACGAGCAGTACTTC. It encodes CSVEGGAYGYEQYF.

The rearrangement links TRBV10-3 to TRBJ1-5; D is undetermined. The CDR3 is 13 residues long. Trimming removed 2 bases from V and 6 bases from J, with 8 bases in between. Germline CDR1 reads ENHRY; CDR2 reads SYGVKD. CDR3 in amino acids: CAISEGSRQPQHF. The CDR3, as DNA: TGTGCCATCAGTGAGGGAAGTCGTCAGCCCCAGCATTTT.

The chain links TRBV29-1 to TRBJ2-5; TRBD1 matches at 12 bases. Unmatched junction bases numbered 6, after V lost 8 bases and J lost 5 bases. This CDR3 contains 13 residues. Germline V gene sequence: CDR1 SQVTM, CDR2 ANQGSEA. This chain's CDR3 is CSFGTGGAETQYF. In DNA, the CDR3 is TGCAGCTTTGGGACAGGGGGCGCGGAGACCCAGTACTTC.

The chain couples TRBV19 to TRBJ1-2; 7 nucleotides align to TRBD1. Trimming cost V 6 bases and J 6 bases; bases outside gene matches: 13. Germline CDR1 is LNHDA and CDR2 is SQIVND (reference sequence). The CDR3 spans 15 residues. The CDR3 loop reads CASSSPGQKTHGYTF. Here the CDR3 DNA reads TGTGCCAGTAGCTCTCCGGGACAGAAGACTCATGGCTACACCTTC.

This sequence joins TRBV25-1 and TRBJ2-2, with TRBD2 as a possible D gene (6 bases). Germline V lookup: CDR1 MGHDK, CDR2 SYGVNS. CDR3 length equals 16 residues. Trimming cost V 4 bases and J 2 bases, with 14 bases left between them. CDR3 amino acids: CASSARDSLNTGELFF. In nucleotides, the CDR3 is TGTGCCAGCAGTGCTAGGGACTCACTCAACACCGGGGAGCTGTTTTTT.

In the case of this clonotype: A much larger clone differs from this one at a single base, so this may be a read error. CDR3 DNA: TGCGCCAGCAGCCAACGCGGGGCCGGGGAGCTGGTTTTT. Translating gives CASSQRGAGELVF. The chain combines TRBV4-1 with TRBJ2-2; D may be TRBD2 (6 bases). The CDR3 is 13 residues long. The germline V gene has CDR1 MGHRA and CDR2 YSYEKL.

The chain employs TRBV2 and TRBJ1-2, with TRBD1 matching over 9 bases. Trimming took 5 bases from V and 4 from J; bases not matched to a gene: 8. Germline loops: CDR1 SNHLY, CDR2 FYNNEI. The CDR3 extends over 15 amino acids. The CDR3 DNA sequence: TGTGCCAGCAGTCCTCCGGGACAGGGAGTCTATGGCTACACCTTC. Its translation is CASSPPGQGVYGYTF. Looking up the rest from reference TRBV2 and TRBJ1-2 gives the full variable domain: EPEVTQTPSHQVTQMGQEVILRCVPISNHLYFYWYRQILGQKVEFLVSFYNNEISEKSEIFDDQFSVERPDGSNFTLKIRSTKLEDSAMYFCASSPPGQGVYGYTFGSGTRLTVV.

This clonotype was seen only a few times. The V gene is TRBV10-3, the J gene TRBJ2-7; TRBD1 agrees at 9 bases. The trim removed 3 bases at V and 3 bases at J, leaving 6 bases unmatched. Germline V lookup: CDR1 ENHRY, CDR2 SYGVKD. CDR3 length: 15 residues. In DNA, the CDR3 is TGTGCCATCAGTGAAAACCCGGGACAGGGCTACGAGCAGTACTTC. Protein sequence: CAISENPGQGYEQYF.

This clonotype has ten or more counts. The rearrangement joins TRBV7-9 to TRBJ2-7; perhaps TRBD1 as D (5 bases). The CDR3 has 11 residues. Germline V gene data show CDR1 as SEHNR and CDR2 as FQNEAQ (reference sequence). V lost 6 bases, J lost 9 bases, and 12 bases lay in between. The CDR3 nucleotides read TGTGCCAGCAGATCAGGGTTGCGGCAGTACTTC. It specifies CASRSGLRQYF.

This clonotype was seen a few times. This chain connects TRBV5-1 to TRBJ2-7, with D hard to call. This CDR3 has 13 amino acids. Germline-derived CDR1 and CDR2 are SGHRS and YFSETQ. The ends were cut back, 9 bases at V and 1 base at J, with 14 bases in the middle. CDR3 bases: TGCGCCACCCGGCCCCAAGGGTCCTACGAGCAGTACTTC. Translated, it gives CATRPQGSYEQYF.

This clonotype was recorded many times. This chain joins TRBV15 and TRBJ2-7; D remains ambiguous. V was trimmed by 0 bases and J by 7 bases, leaving 13 bases between them. CDR1 LNHNV and CDR2 YYDKDF come from the germline V gene (reference sequence). There are 14 residues in the CDR3. The CDR3 region is CATSRDLGPGEQYF. The CDR3 coding sequence is TGTGCCACCAGCAGAGATCTCGGCCCTGGAGAGCAGTACTTC.

The chain recombines TRBV29-1 with TRBJ1-1; possible D gene TRBD1, 5 bases. Germline V gene lookup returns CDR1 SQVTM and CDR2 ANQGSEA. The CDR3 runs to 10 residues. This CDR3 reads CSVRTTEAFF. In DNA, the CDR3 is TGCAGTGTAAGGACAACCGAAGCTTTCTTT.

This clonotype appeared many times. This rearrangement joins TRBV20-1 to TRBJ2-5, with D perhaps matching TRBD2 (7 bases). The germline V gene encodes CDR1 DFQATT and CDR2 SNEGSKA (reference sequence). The CDR3 spans 12 residues. The CDR3 DNA reads TGCAGCAAACGGGGGGCGGGGGAGACCCAGTACTTC. Translating it yields CSKRGAGETQYF.

Notes on this clonotype: One end of the junction varies from germline; a read error may be responsible. The rearrangement joins TRBV7-8 to TRBJ2-7, with TRBD1 identical over 7 bases. This CDR3 is built from 16 residues. CDR1 SGHVS and CDR2 FQNEAQ come from the germline V gene. The CDR3 sequence: CASSQDLGTAAYEQYF. The CDR3 DNA sequence: TGCGCCAGCAGCCAAGATTTGGGGACAGCCGCCTACGAGCAGTACTTC.

In this sample, this clonotype turned up many times. This chain uses TRBV10-3 with TRBJ2-7; D uncertain. The V end lost 2 bases, the J end lost 5 bases, and 10 bases lay between the germline ends. Germline V gene lookup returns CDR1 ENHRY and CDR2 SYGVKD. The length of the CDR3 is 13 residues. CDR3 loop: CAISEVPGNEQYF. The CDR3 DNA is TGTGCCATCAGTGAGGTTCCCGGAAACGAGCAGTACTTC.

This chain joins TRBV10-3 and TRBJ2-7; tentatively, D is TRBD1 or TRBD2 (5 bases each). Germline V lookup: CDR1 ENHRY, CDR2 SYGVKD. The V end lost 2 bases, the J end lost 5 bases, and 7 bases lay between the germline ends. The CDR3 has 12 residues. CDR3 nucleotides: TGTGCCATCAGTGAGGGGGGAGACGAGCAGTACTTC. As protein: CAISEGGDEQYF.

This clonotype was counted only a few times. J is TRBJ2-7 and V is TRBV20-1; D gene uncertain. Trimming shortened V by 6 bases and J by 6 bases, and 18 bases separated the two germline ends. Germline V gene lookup returns CDR1 DFQATT and CDR2 SNEGSKA (reference sequence). The CDR3 totals 13 residues. CDR3 sequence: CSAQKEAAREQYF. As DNA, the CDR3 is TGCAGTGCCCAAAAAGAGGCGGCCCGCGAGCAGTACTTC.

The chain employs TRBV24-1 and TRBJ1-5, with a tentative D call TRBD1 (5 bases). This CDR3 spans 16 amino acids. Between the trimmed V and J ends, which lost 5 bases and 3 bases, there was a span of 16 bases. Germline CDR1 is KGHDR and CDR2 is SFDVKD. The CDR3 loop is CATSAAQGPLNQPQHF. The CDR3 bases are TGTGCCACCAGTGCTGCTCAGGGACCGCTCAATCAGCCCCAGCATTTT.

Concerning this clonotype itself: Given a much more abundant clone one base away, this may be a read error. V is TRBV3-1 and J is TRBJ2-7; TRBD1 is a possible D gene (6 bases). The CDR3 loop spans 14 amino acids. Between the trimmed V and J ends, which lost 4 bases and 2 bases, there was a span of 12 bases. Germline CDR1 LGHDT, CDR2 YNNKEL (reference sequence). The DNA for the CDR3 is TGTGCCAGCAGCCCCGGACAGAGCCCCTACGAGCAGTACTTC. Translated, it gives CASSPGQSPYEQYF.

With regard to this clonotype: This could be a read error, since a much larger clone is one nucleotide away. J is TRBJ1-5 and V is TRBV7-2; unclear D gene. This CDR3 is built from 12 residues. Trimming left V 7 bases short and J 2 bases short, with 6 bases between. The germline V gene encodes CDR1 SGHTA and CDR2 FQGNSA. CDR3 protein: CASNYRNQPQHF. As DNA, the CDR3 is TGTGCCAGCAACTACCGCAATCAGCCCCAGCATTTT. Together with reference TRBV7-2 and TRBJ1-5, the CDR3 gives the full variable domain: GAGVSQSPSNKVTEKGKDVELRCDPISGHTALYWYRQSLGQGLEFLIYFQGNSAPDKSGLPSDRFSAERTGGSVSTLTIQRTQQEDSAVYLCASNYRNQPQHFGDGTRLSIL.

The rearrangement links TRBV6-5 to TRBJ2-5; 7 bases align to TRBD2. The CDR3 totals 13 residues. The germline V gene encodes CDR1 MNHEY and CDR2 SVGAGI. Trimming removed 4 bases from V and 7 bases from J; junction bases left unmatched: 6. The CDR3 loop is CASSSRTSGTQYF. CDR3 coding DNA: TGTGCCAGCAGTTCCCGGACTAGTGGGACCCAGTACTTC.

This clonotype occurred many times. The chain employs TRBV7-2 and TRBJ2-7; 7 nucleotides match TRBD1. In germline, CDR1 is SGHTA, CDR2 FQGNSA. The V segment lost 6 bases and the J segment 0 bases; nucleotides outside the gene matches: 8. This CDR3 region has 15 residues. For the CDR3, the DNA is TGTGCCAGCAGGAGACAGGGTACTGCCTCCTACGAGCAGTACTTC. Its protein is CASRRQGTASYEQYF. Looking up the rest from reference TRBV7-2 and TRBJ2-7 gives the full variable domain: GAGVSQSPSNKVTEKGKDVELRCDPISGHTALYWYRQSLGQGLEFLIYFQGNSAPDKSGLPSDRFSAERTGGSVSTLTIQRTQQEDSAVYLCASRRQGTASYEQYFGPGTRLTVT.

Comment on this clonotype: One base away lies a much larger clone, so this may be a sequencing read error. V usage is TRBV15 and J usage is TRBJ2-7; a weak D match, TRBD1 (6 bases). The CDR3 is 12 amino acids. Germline V CDR1 and CDR2: LNHNV, YYDKDF (reference sequence). CDR3 loop: CASSFNRAKQYF. The CDR3 DNA reads as TGTGCCAGCAGCTTCAACAGGGCCAAGCAGTACTTC.

The rearrangement joins TRBV7-3 to TRBJ2-7; D is possibly TRBD1 (5 bases). The ends were cut back, 0 bases at V and 6 bases at J, with 12 bases in the middle. Germline V gene lookup returns CDR1 SGHTA and CDR2 FQGTGA. There are 14 residues in the CDR3. Here the CDR3 reads CASSLTKGMSEQYF. In DNA, the CDR3 is TGTGCCAGCAGCTTAACCAAGGGGATGAGCGAGCAGTACTTC. Based on the CDR3 plus reference TRBV7-3 and TRBJ2-7, the full variable domain is GAGVSQTPSNKVTEKGKYVELRCDPISGHTALYWYRQSLGQGPEFLIYFQGTGAADDSGLPNDRFFAVRPEGSVSTLKIQRTERGDSAVYLCASSLTKGMSEQYFGPGTRLTVT.

A word on this clonotype: The CDR3 does not end in the conserved phenylalanine or tryptophan, so this is likely a read error. The chain employs TRBV20-1 and TRBJ2-7; TRBD1 agrees at 7 bases. V was pared by 3 bases and J by 2 bases, with 7 bases of the junction left unmatched. Germline assignment: CDR1 DFQATT and CDR2 SNEGSKA (reference sequence). CDR3 size: 14 residues. The DNA of the CDR3 is TGCAGTGCTAGTTCGACGACAGGGACCTACGAGCAGTACCTC. Translated, it gives CSASSTTGTYEQYL.